What follows are 32 T cell receptor beta chains derived from one specimen sequenced in a study of T cells in localized non-small cell lung cancer. Method: immunoSEQ multiplex PCR; TCRdb's copy keeps in-frame clones and lacks some. The top ten clones hold over 12% of a sample with about 27,000 clones, around nine tenths of them seen once. The sequenced sample was peripheral blood, obtained before any cancer treatment. The source of these receptors is a female donor aged 60 or older with stage II squamous cell lung carcinoma.

V is TRBV18 and J is TRBJ1-5; possible D gene TRBD1, 6 bases. Germline assignment: CDR1 KGHSH and CDR2 LQKENI. CDR3 length: 17 amino acids. The ends were cut back, 0 bases at V and 1 base at J, with 13 bases in the middle. The CDR3 nucleotides read TGTGCCAGCTCACCACCGTCACAGGGTTTCAGCAATCAGCCCCAGCATTTT. Translated, it gives CASSPPSQGFSNQPQHF.

The V call is TRBV5-5, the J call TRBJ2-7; D is perhaps TRBD1 or TRBD2 (5 bases each). Germline V gives CDR1 SGHKS, CDR2 YYEKEE (reference sequence). Trimming cost V 3 bases and J 6 bases, with 10 bases left between them. The CDR3 is made up of 12 amino acids. CDR3 sequence: CASSWTTSEQYF. The CDR3 DNA sequence: TGTGCCAGCAGCTGGACAACTAGCGAGCAGTACTTC.

The chain joins TRBV7-2 to TRBJ2-3, with unresolved D. The germline V gene has CDR1 SGHTA and CDR2 FQGNSA. Between the trimmed V and J ends, which lost 4 bases and 3 bases, there was a span of 11 bases. The CDR3 has 14 amino acids. The CDR3 spells CASSSRHGTDTQYF. In nucleotides, the CDR3 is TGTGCCAGCAGCTCCAGACATGGAACAGATACGCAGTATTTT.

On this clone itself: The junction and the germline gene differ at one end; a read error may be behind it. The chain has TRBV27 and TRBJ1-1; 9 nucleotides agree with TRBD1. Per the germline V gene, CDR1 is MNHEY and CDR2 is SMNVEV (reference sequence). The CDR3 is made up of 14 amino acids. The CDR3 sequence is CASSFNTLRTGAVF. CDR3 coding DNA: TGTGCCAGCAGTTTCAACACACTCCGGACAGGGGCGGTCTTT.

The V gene is TRBV19, the J gene TRBJ1-5; possible D gene TRBD1, 5 bases. V gave up 5 bases and J gave up 7 bases, with 18 bases separating them. This CDR3 has 15 amino acids. Germline-derived CDR1 and CDR2 are LNHDA and SQIVND (reference sequence). The CDR3 loop reads CASSPVQGGAQPQHF. The CDR3, as DNA: TGTGCCAGTAGTCCCGTCCAGGGAGGAGCACAGCCCCAGCATTTT.

The chain employs TRBV11-3 and TRBJ2-5; the D gene is possibly TRBD1 (6 bases). This CDR3 comprises 16 residues. Trimming removed 3 bases at V and 0 bases at J, with 14 bases between. Per the germline V gene, CDR1 is SGHNT and CDR2 is YENEEA. The CDR3 here is CASSFRSGANQETQYF. The DNA for the CDR3 is TGTGCCAGCAGCTTTAGGTCAGGGGCCAACCAAGAGACCCAGTACTTC.

Written as DNA, the CDR3 is TGTGCCAGCAGCGGGGGACTAGTGGTCGGGGAGCTGTTTTTT. The encoded protein is CASSGGLVVGELFF. V and J are TRBV7-2 and TRBJ2-2; 8 nucleotides match TRBD2. V shed 5 bases, J shed 7 bases, and the junction held 6 bases outside the gene matches. Germline loops: CDR1 SGHTA, CDR2 FQGNSA. The length of the CDR3 is 14 residues.

There are a few counts of this clone. This chain joins TRBV7-9 and TRBJ2-5; D assignment may be TRBD1 or TRBD2 (5 bases each). Germline CDR1 is SEHNR and CDR2 is FQNEAQ (reference sequence). The V end lost 6 bases, the J end lost 2 bases, and 13 bases lay between the germline ends. The CDR3 is made up of 14 amino acids. In DNA form, the CDR3 reads TGTGCCAGCAGTTTCGGGGCAGAACAAGAGACCCAGTACTTC. Its protein product is CASSFGAEQETQYF.

The rearrangement links TRBV19 to TRBJ2-1; possibly TRBD1 for D (6 bases). Germline CDR1 is LNHDA and CDR2 is SQIVND (reference sequence). With 4 bases removed from V and 7 bases from J, the gap between germline ends came to 11 bases. This CDR3 has 13 residues. For the CDR3, the DNA is TGTGCCAGTAGTAACCTCCAGGGGAATGAGCAGTTCTTC. Translated, it gives CASSNLQGNEQFF.

This sequence joins TRBV2 and TRBJ2-2; TRBD1 is a possible D gene (6 bases). Germline V gene data show CDR1 as SNHLY and CDR2 as FYNNEI. The CDR3 contains 13 residues. Trimming cost V 6 bases and J 6 bases, with 11 bases left between them. CDR3 region: CASRGQSPGELFF. DNA for the CDR3: TGTGCCAGCAGGGGACAAAGCCCCGGGGAGCTGTTTTTT.

V gene TRBV9 combines with J gene TRBJ2-3, with 13 bases fitting TRBD2. V lost 5 bases to trimming and J lost 4 bases; unmatched junction nucleotides: 7. CDR1 and CDR2 from the germline V gene are SGDLS and YYNGEE. The CDR3 length is 16 residues. The CDR3 coding sequence is TGTGCCAGCAGTCTTGGACTAGCGGGGGCTTCAGATACGCAGTATTTT. Its protein product is CASSLGLAGASDTQYF.

The chain is built from TRBV7-2 and TRBJ2-3; D is possibly TRBD2 (5 bases). Germline values: CDR1 SGHTA, CDR2 FQGNSA. The CDR3 covers 13 residues. The V end was cut by 5 bases, the J end by 1 base, with 7 bases between. CDR3 in DNA: TGTGCCAGCAGCCCCGGGGGCACAGATACGCAGTATTTT. It codes for CASSPGGTDTQYF.

The chain carries TRBV6-4 and TRBJ2-3; D could derive from TRBD1 or TRBD2 (6 bases each). With 5 bases removed from V and 0 bases from J, the gap between germline ends came to 12 bases. Germline CDR1 reads MRHNA; CDR2 reads SNTAGT. CDR3 size: 15 residues. The CDR3 sequence is CASSPGGYSTDTQYF. In nucleotides, the CDR3 is TGTGCCAGCAGTCCCGGGGGCTACAGCACAGATACGCAGTATTTT.

CDR3 loop: CASGSSFEAFF. DNA of the CDR3: TGTGCTAGTGGTTCTTCGTTCGAAGCTTTCTTT. The chain employs TRBV12-5 and TRBJ1-1; no clear D gene. The CDR3 loop spans 11 amino acids. The V end was cut by 4 bases, the J end by 8 bases, with 8 bases between. The germline V gene encodes CDR1 LGHNT and CDR2 FRNRAP.

The rearrangement joins TRBV2 to TRBJ1-5; D is perhaps TRBD1 (5 bases). The CDR3 sequence is 16 residues long. V lost 2 bases, J lost 0 bases, and 11 bases lay in between. The germline V gene encodes CDR1 SNHLY and CDR2 FYNNEI. CDR3 nucleotide sequence: TGTGCCAGCAGTGAACAATCAGGGATTAGCAATCAGCCCCAGCATTTT. It specifies CASSEQSGISNQPQHF.

This CDR3 reads CASSLGGPQGAGNEQFF. CDR3 DNA sequence: TGTGCCAGCAGCTTGGGGGGACCACAGGGGGCGGGGAATGAGCAGTTCTTC. The V and J genes are TRBV5-4 and TRBJ2-1; 9 bases line up with TRBD1. The length of the CDR3 is 17 residues. Germline V lookup: CDR1 SGHNT, CDR2 YYREEE (reference sequence). The junction had 11 bases not matched to a gene; V was cut back by 0 bases and J by 7 bases.

The rearrangement joins TRBV28 to TRBJ2-2; 8 bases align to TRBD2. CDR3 length: 14 residues. Germline CDR1 is MDHEN and CDR2 is SYDVKM. V gave up 8 bases and J gave up 1 base; unmatched junction bases: 3. The CDR3, as DNA: TGTGCCAGCTTGAGCGGGGGGAACACCGGGGAGCTGTTTTTT. As protein: CASLSGGNTGELFF.

This clone appeared a few times. The chain joins TRBV29-1 to TRBJ1-2; 9 bases map to TRBD1. Germline V CDR1 and CDR2: SQVTM, ANQGSEA. The CDR3 contains 14 residues. V trimming: 7 bases; J trimming: 4 bases; junction bases outside the gene matches: 10. The CDR3 nucleotides are TGCAGCGCGGATCCGGGACAGGGAGTCTATGGCTACACCTTC. It specifies CSADPGQGVYGYTF.

The chain uses TRBV18 and TRBJ2-7; 7 bases match TRBD1. The CDR3 has 15 amino acids. V lost 6 bases, J lost 1 base, and 9 bases stayed unmatched. The germline gives CDR1 KGHSH, CDR2 LQKENI. CDR3 nucleotide sequence: TGTGCCAGCTCGTCAACAGGGGATTTGTCCTACGAGCAGTACTTC. Its protein is CASSSTGDLSYEQYF.

The chain couples TRBV7-2 to TRBJ1-3; D is possibly TRBD1 (5 bases). Germline CDR1 and CDR2: SGHTA and FQGNSA. This CDR3 is built from 14 residues. Trimming left V 5 bases short and J 4 bases short, with 12 bases between. The CDR3 region has the DNA TGTGCCAGCAGCCGACGGGGGAAGGGAAACACCATATATTTT. Protein product: CASSRRGKGNTIYF.

The CDR3 spells CASSMTSGGAAGELFF. The CDR3 DNA sequence: TGTGCCAGCAGCATGACTAGCGGGGGGGCCGCCGGGGAGCTGTTTTTT. The rearrangement joins TRBV7-2 to TRBJ2-2, with TRBD2 matching over 14 bases. Looked up from germline, CDR1 is SGHTA and CDR2 is FQGNSA. J gave up 6 bases and V 5 bases, and 5 bases lay outside the gene matches. The length of the CDR3 is 16 residues.

This clone was counted a single time. The chain has TRBV7-2 and TRBJ2-1; tentatively, D is TRBD1 (6 bases). The V end lost 5 bases, the J end lost 11 bases, and 19 bases lay between the germline ends. The CDR3 is made up of 14 amino acids. CDR1 and CDR2 from the germline V gene are SGHTA and FQGNSA. The CDR3 bases are TGTGCCAGCAGCGCCGTTTCAGGGGAAAAGAAGCAGTTCTTC. It is translated as CASSAVSGEKKQFF.

The chain carries TRBV18 and TRBJ1-2; the match to TRBD1 covers 12 bases. The V gene end was trimmed by 4 bases and the J gene end by 8 bases; junction bases not matched to a gene: 8. Germline assignment: CDR1 KGHSH and CDR2 LQKENI. The CDR3 loop spans 15 amino acids. This CDR3 reads CASSLGTGGPNGYTF. The DNA of the CDR3 is TGTGCCAGCTCACTGGGGACAGGGGGCCCTAACGGCTACACCTTC.

This rearrangement joins TRBV5-1 to TRBJ2-7, with D possibly being TRBD2 (7 bases). The length of the CDR3 is 14 residues. From germline, CDR1 is SGHRS and CDR2 YFSETQ. The germline V and J ends were trimmed by 4 bases and 3 bases, with 14 bases remaining between them. The CDR3 here is CASSETGGDYEQYF. As DNA, the CDR3 is TGCGCCAGCAGCGAGACGGGGGGCGACTACGAGCAGTACTTC. The entire variable domain, with the rest obtained from reference TRBV5-1 and TRBJ2-7, is as follows: KAGVTQTPRYLIKTRGQQVTLSCSPISGHRSVSWYQQTPGQGLQFLFEYFSETQRNKGNFPGRFSGRQFSNSRSEMNVSTLELGDSALYLCASSETGGDYEQYFGPGTRLTVT.

The chain is built from TRBV7-2 and TRBJ2-1; 12 bases are a match to TRBD2. The junction had 6 bases not matched to a gene; V was cut back by 2 bases and J by 10 bases. The V gene's germline CDR1 is SGHTA and CDR2 FQGNSA. The CDR3 length is 15 residues. CDR3 sequence: CASSLLAGGQGEQFF. CDR3 coding DNA: TGTGCCAGCAGCTTACTAGCGGGGGGGCAAGGAGAGCAGTTCTTC.

The rearrangement uses TRBV5-6 and TRBJ1-4, with TRBD1 matching 9 bases. Germline CDR1 reads SGHDT; CDR2 reads YYEEEE. With 3 bases clipped from V and 7 bases from J, the junction kept 7 bases outside the gene matches. CDR3 length equals 15 residues. This CDR3 is CASSSRTGAGEKLFF. CDR3 DNA: TGTGCCAGCAGCTCTAGGACAGGGGCGGGTGAAAAACTGTTTTTT.

The chain has TRBV5-1 and TRBJ1-1; 8 bases align to TRBD1. The CDR3 contains 14 residues. Germline V gene sequence: CDR1 SGHRS, CDR2 YFSETQ. V lost 3 bases to trimming and J lost 1 base; unmatched junction nucleotides: 2. The CDR3 region has the DNA TGCGCCAGCAGCTCAGGACAGGGGAACACTGAAGCTTTCTTT. Amino acids: CASSSGQGNTEAFF. Variable domain in full (rest from reference TRBV5-1 and TRBJ1-1): KAGVTQTPRYLIKTRGQQVTLSCSPISGHRSVSWYQQTPGQGLQFLFEYFSETQRNKGNFPGRFSGRQFSNSRSEMNVSTLELGDSALYLCASSSGQGNTEAFFGQGTRLTVV.

This clone was recorded only once. The chain employs TRBV5-8 and TRBJ1-4, with D perhaps matching TRBD1 (6 bases). CDR3 length: 15 residues. Trimming removed 0 bases at V and 8 bases at J, with 14 bases between. Germline values: CDR1 SGHTS, CDR2 YDEGEE. CDR3 in DNA: TGTGCCAGCAGCTTGGGGACAGTGCATTCCGAAAAACTGTTTTTT. This gives the protein CASSLGTVHSEKLFF. Full variable domain (remainder filled in from reference TRBV5-8 and TRBJ1-4): EAGVTQSPTHLIKTRGQQATLRCSPISGHTSVYWYQQALGLGLQFLLWYDEGEERNRGNFPPRFSGRQFPNYSSELNVNALELEDSALYLCASSLGTVHSEKLFFGSGTQLSVL.

The chain couples TRBV10-2 to TRBJ2-4; 10 bases fit TRBD1. The CDR3 is 13 residues long. Germline assignment: CDR1 WSHSY and CDR2 SAAADI. V lost 6 bases and J lost 7; bases outside the gene matches: 3. In DNA form, the CDR3 reads TGCGCCAGCAGCGAGGACAGGGGGAACATTCAGTACTTC. Amino acids: CASSEDRGNIQYF.

This chain links TRBV6-5 with TRBJ2-7; a possible D gene is TRBD1 (5 bases). The V end lost 5 bases, the J end lost 4 bases, and 12 bases lay between the germline ends. Germline assignment: CDR1 MNHEY and CDR2 SVGAGI. This CDR3 comprises 13 residues. The CDR3 bases are TGTGCCAGCAGTCCCCCAGGGCAGTACGAGCAGTACTTC. Protein sequence: CASSPPGQYEQYF.

The chain uses TRBV10-3 and TRBJ2-1, with 10 bases identical to TRBD1. J lost 12 bases, V lost 10 bases, and 12 bases had no gene match. The V gene's germline CDR1 is ENHRY and CDR2 SYGVKD. This CDR3 region has 13 residues. The CDR3 here is CATWDRGWSGQFF. CDR3 sequence (DNA): TGTGCCACATGGGACAGGGGATGGTCTGGGCAGTTCTTC.

The CDR3 loop reads CASSLEPVQGGGDQPQHF. In DNA, the CDR3 is TGCGCCAGCAGCTTGGAGCCTGTTCAAGGAGGGGGGGACCAGCCCCAGCATTTT. The rearrangement joins TRBV5-1 to TRBJ1-5; tentative D call: TRBD1 (6 bases). Trimming pared 0 bases from V and 7 bases from J, leaving 23 bases between. CDR3 size: 18 residues. The V gene's germline CDR1 is SGHRS and CDR2 YFSETQ.